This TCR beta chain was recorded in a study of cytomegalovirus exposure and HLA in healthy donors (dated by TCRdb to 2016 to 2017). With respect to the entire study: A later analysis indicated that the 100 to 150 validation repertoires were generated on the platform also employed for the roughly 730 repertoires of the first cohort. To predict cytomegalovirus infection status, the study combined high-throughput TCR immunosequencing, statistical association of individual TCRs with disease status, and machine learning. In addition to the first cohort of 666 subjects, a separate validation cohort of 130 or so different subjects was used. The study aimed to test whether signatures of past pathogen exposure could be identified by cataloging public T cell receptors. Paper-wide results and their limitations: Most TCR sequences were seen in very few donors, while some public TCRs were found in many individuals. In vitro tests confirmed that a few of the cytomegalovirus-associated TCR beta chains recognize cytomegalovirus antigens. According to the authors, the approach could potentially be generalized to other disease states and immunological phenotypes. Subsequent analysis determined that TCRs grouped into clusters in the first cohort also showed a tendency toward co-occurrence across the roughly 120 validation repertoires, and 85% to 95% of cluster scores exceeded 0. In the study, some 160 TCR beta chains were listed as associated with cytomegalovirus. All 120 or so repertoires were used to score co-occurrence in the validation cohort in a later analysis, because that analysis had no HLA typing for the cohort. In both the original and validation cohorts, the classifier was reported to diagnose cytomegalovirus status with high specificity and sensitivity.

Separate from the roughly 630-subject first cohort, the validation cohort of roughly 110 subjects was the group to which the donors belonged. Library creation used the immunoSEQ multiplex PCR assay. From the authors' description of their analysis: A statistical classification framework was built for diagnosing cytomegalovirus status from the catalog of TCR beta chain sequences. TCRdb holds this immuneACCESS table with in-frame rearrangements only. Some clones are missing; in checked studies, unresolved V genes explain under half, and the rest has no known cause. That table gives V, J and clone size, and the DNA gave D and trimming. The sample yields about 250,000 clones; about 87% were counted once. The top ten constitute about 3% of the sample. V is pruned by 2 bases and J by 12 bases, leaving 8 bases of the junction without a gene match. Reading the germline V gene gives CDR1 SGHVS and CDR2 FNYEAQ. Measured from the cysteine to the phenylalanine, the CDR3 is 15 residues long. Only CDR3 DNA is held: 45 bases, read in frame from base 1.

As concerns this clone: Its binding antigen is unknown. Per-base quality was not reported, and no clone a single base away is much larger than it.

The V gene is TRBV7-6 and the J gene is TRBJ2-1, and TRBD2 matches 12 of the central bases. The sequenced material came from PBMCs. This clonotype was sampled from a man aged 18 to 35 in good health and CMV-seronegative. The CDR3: CASSLLAGGPDSQFF. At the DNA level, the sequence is TGTGCCAGCAGCTTACTAGCGGGGGGGCCGGACTCGCAGTTCTTC.